A single sample is the source of the 13 T cell receptor beta chains below, sequenced in a study of cytomegalovirus exposure and HLA in healthy donors. Researchers ran the PCR with 60 Vbeta and 13 Jbeta primers. Profiling relied on immunoSEQ multiplex PCR, and the TCRdb table lists in-frame clones only, not all of them. Here the sample spans fewer than 200,000 clones, approximately 70% being singletons. Input material: PBMCs. The receptor set was obtained from a man aged 35 to 55 in good health and CMV-seropositive.

V usage is TRBV2 and J usage is TRBJ2-2; 9 positions match TRBD1. V gave up 4 bases and J gave up 6 bases; unmatched junction bases: 9. CDR3 size: 16 residues. Germline V gene data show CDR1 as SNHLY and CDR2 as FYNNEI. The CDR3 nucleotides are TGTGCCAGCAGTGGCAGCGGGACAGGGTTGTCCGGGGAGCTGTTTTTT. Translation gives CASSGSGTGLSGELFF. The whole variable domain, filled in from reference TRBV2 and TRBJ2-2, reads EPEVTQTPSHQVTQMGQEVILRCVPISNHLYFYWYRQILGQKVEFLVSFYNNEISEKSEIFDDQFSVERPDGSNFTLKIRSTKLEDSAMYFCASSGSGTGLSGELFFGEGSRLTVL.

The gene calls are TRBV7-9 and TRBJ1-4; D possibly corresponds to TRBD1 (6 bases). Trimming pared 4 bases from V and 1 base from J, leaving 13 bases between. In germline, CDR1 is SEHNR, CDR2 FQNEAQ (reference sequence). The CDR3 contains 16 residues. DNA of the CDR3: TGTGCCAGCAGCTCCGGACAGTCCCTAACTAATGAAAAACTGTTTTTT. It codes for CASSSGQSLTNEKLFF.

The chain links TRBV6-6 to TRBJ1-1, with D tentatively TRBD1 (5 bases). The CDR3 covers 16 residues. V lost 6 bases and J lost 0, with 17 bases in between. The germline gives CDR1 MNHNY, CDR2 SVGAGI (reference sequence). CDR3 region: CASSQRRGLLNTEAFF. In DNA form, the CDR3 reads TGTGCCAGCAGCCAACGTAGGGGCCTACTGAACACTGAAGCTTTCTTT.

The rearrangement uses TRBV4-3 and TRBJ2-6; no clear D gene. This CDR3 contains 16 residues. Germline-derived CDR1 and CDR2 are LGHNA and YSLEER. V was cut by 4 bases and J by 4 bases, with 14 bases left in between. This chain's CDR3 is CASSRINFAGANVLTF. The CDR3 nucleotides are TGCGCCAGCAGCCGCATTAACTTCGCCGGGGCCAACGTCCTGACTTTC.

The chain combines TRBV5-4 with TRBJ2-5, with 10 bases fitting TRBD2. This CDR3 is built from 16 residues. Germline CDR1 is SGHNT and CDR2 is YYREEE (reference sequence). V was clipped by 3 bases and J by 5 bases; unmatched bases: 10. The CDR3 sequence: CASSSERGGGGETQYF. Here the CDR3 DNA reads TGTGCCAGCAGCTCCGAGCGGGGGGGCGGGGGCGAGACCCAGTACTTC.

This chain connects TRBV4-3 to TRBJ1-2; perhaps TRBD1 as D (5 bases). The CDR3 runs to 13 residues. Trimming shortened V by 4 bases and J by 7 bases, and 13 bases separated the two germline ends. Germline V lookup: CDR1 LGHNA, CDR2 YSLEER. CDR3 DNA: TGCGCCAGCAGCCCCGACCGGGGGTTTGGCTACACCTTC. Residues: CASSPDRGFGYTF.

In its sample, this clone was seen once. V is TRBV12-5 and J is TRBJ2-4; D is ambiguous. V was cut by 5 bases and J by 4 bases, with 3 bases left in between. CDR3 size: 11 residues. Germline V lookup: CDR1 LGHNT, CDR2 FRNRAP. This chain's CDR3 is CASGPKNIQYF. DNA for the CDR3: TGTGCTAGTGGTCCAAAAAACATTCAGTACTTC.

The chain recombines TRBV12-5 with TRBJ2-3; 7 positions agree with TRBD1. After removal of 4 bases from V and 7 bases from J, the junction contained 5 bases not matched to a gene. The CDR3 runs to 13 residues. The V gene's germline CDR1 is LGHNT and CDR2 FRNRAP. Here the CDR3 reads CASGSGTVNTQYF. The CDR3 DNA reads TGTGCTAGTGGTTCCGGGACAGTAAATACGCAGTATTTT.

Note on this clone: Additional DNA sequences in this sample encode the identical CDR3. V is TRBV6-5 and J is TRBJ1-5; D unresolved. The CDR3 spans 13 residues. Trimming stripped 6 bases from V and 2 bases from J, with 8 bases between. CDR1 is MNHEY and CDR2 is SVGAGI in the germline V gene. CDR3 sequence (DNA): TGTGCCAGCAGACCTGGAGGCAATCAGCCCCAGCATTTT. Its translation: CASRPGGNQPQHF.

V is TRBV7-9 and J is TRBJ1-5; 7 bases line up with TRBD1. Trimming took 3 bases from V and 10 from J; bases not matched to a gene: 9. The CDR3 consists of 14 residues. Germline V lookup: CDR1 SEHNR, CDR2 FQNEAQ (reference sequence). The CDR3 region has the DNA TGTGCCAGCAGCTTTGGGTCCGGAGGGGGCCCCCAGCATTTT. As protein: CASSFGSGGGPQHF.

V is TRBV6-1 and J is TRBJ2-7; D is ambiguous. Trimming cost V 3 bases and J 5 bases, with 20 bases left between them. This CDR3 has 16 residues. Germline V gene data show CDR1 as MNHNS and CDR2 as SASEGT. CDR3 sequence reads: CASSERLNMPTDEQYF. The CDR3 nucleotides are TGTGCCAGCAGTGAGCGGCTCAACATGCCCACTGACGAGCAGTACTTC.

The chain combines TRBV6-5 with TRBJ2-1, with a tentative D call TRBD2 (6 bases). CDR1 and CDR2 from the germline V gene are MNHEY and SVGAGI. This CDR3 has 14 residues. Trimming stripped 7 bases from V and 4 bases from J, with 14 bases between. As DNA, the CDR3 is TGTGCCAGCACCTCCTTGGGGGGATACAATGAGCAGTTCTTC. Translating it yields CASTSLGGYNEQFF.

J is TRBJ1-4 and V is TRBV9; D gene unclear. CDR1 and CDR2 from the germline V gene are SGDLS and YYNGEE. The CDR3 contains 17 residues. The germline V and J ends were trimmed by 3 bases and 4 bases, with 19 bases remaining between them. Written as DNA, the CDR3 is TGTGCCAGCAGCGGAGGCGGTGGTGTTATGGATAATGAAAAACTGTTTTTT. The encoded protein is CASSGGGGVMDNEKLFF.